This TCR beta chain was identified during a study of shared clonotypes between healthy human individuals. TCRdb's copy holds only in-frame clones and misses some; the assay was immunoSEQ multiplex PCR. Of roughly 2 million clones in the sample, approximately 94% were seen once. A note on this clone: Its specificity is not known.

Study-level results: Against clonotypes common to all four donors, non-shared ones had lower generation probabilities.

This CDR3 region has 16 residues. Germline CDR1 reads KGHSH; CDR2 reads LQKENI. Trimming stripped 2 bases from V and 2 bases from J, with 13 bases between. The sequence came from a man between 18 and 29 years old in good health. The J gene is TRBJ2-1, the V gene TRBV18, with D perhaps matching TRBD1 (5 bases). Specimen: naive CD4+ T cells sorted from blood. Subset of the sample: CD45RA+ positively selected. The CDR3 here is CASSPTGSGTYNEQFF. CDR3 nucleotides: TGTGCCAGCTCACCAACAGGCTCTGGGACCTACAATGAGCAGTTCTTC.